This T cell receptor (beta chain) emerged from a study of OX40 agonist ivuxolimab in advanced cancers. Turning to this clone: Its antigen remains unknown.

The assay was immunoSEQ multiplex PCR, and TCRdb's table has in-frame clones only and misses some. The table records tens of thousands of clones, about 73% of them present only once. Study observations and caveats: Within 6 weeks, CD4+ and CD8+ blood T cells expanded clonally at 0.1 to 3.0 mg/kg.

The CDR3 has 16 residues. V lost 3 bases, J lost 5 bases, and 14 bases lay in between. CDR1 and CDR2 (germline): SEHNR, FQNEAQ (reference sequence). The source is an adult with an advanced solid tumor such as melanoma, head and neck, liver or kidney cancer. The source was CD4+ or CD8+ T cells sorted from blood, collected in a trial of the OX40 agonist ivuxolimab. The V and J genes are TRBV7-9 and TRBJ1-6, with a weak D call TRBD1 (5 bases). CDR3 coding DNA: TGTGCCAGCAGCTTCTCAGGGACTTGGGATAATTCACCCCTCCACTTT. It codes for CASSFSGTWDNSPLHF.